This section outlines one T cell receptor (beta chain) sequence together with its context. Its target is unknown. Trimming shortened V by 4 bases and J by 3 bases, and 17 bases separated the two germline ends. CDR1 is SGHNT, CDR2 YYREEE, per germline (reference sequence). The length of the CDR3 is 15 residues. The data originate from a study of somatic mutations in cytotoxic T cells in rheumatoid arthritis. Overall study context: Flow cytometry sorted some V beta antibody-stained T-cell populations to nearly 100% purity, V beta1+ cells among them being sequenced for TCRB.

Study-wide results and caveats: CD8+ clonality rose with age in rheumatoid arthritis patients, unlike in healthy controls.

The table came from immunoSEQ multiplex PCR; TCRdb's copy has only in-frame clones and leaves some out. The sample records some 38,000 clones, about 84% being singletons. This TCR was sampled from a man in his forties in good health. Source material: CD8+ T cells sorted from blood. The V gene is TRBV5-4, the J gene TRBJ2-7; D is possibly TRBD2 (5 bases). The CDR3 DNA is TGTGCCAGCAGCACCGGGCGGGTGGATTACTACGAGCAGTACTTC. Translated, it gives CASSTGRVDYYEQYF.